The rows below give T cell receptor beta chains drawn from one sample of a study of blood T cells in healthy people across ages. Via MiXCR, TCRdb re-called the 5' RACE reads, giving one row per CDR3 protein. This table holds some 1.6 million distinct CDR3 sequences, roughly 32% found once. The sample consisted of blood. The receptors stem from a woman aged 25 to 39 in good health. Each CDR3 is given with its conserved first and last residue. D genes are given only for firm matches. Clone size is shown for a subset of rows, as once, few, many or a class of expanded clone.

V	J	size	D	CDR3	DNA
TRBV7-9	TRBJ2-7	once	NA	CASSPSAPTGSSYEQYF	TGTGCCAGCAGCCCTAGTGCCCCAACCGGCAGCTCCTACGAGCAGTACTTC
TRBV5-1	TRBJ2-7	once	NA	CASRGEGPSYEQYF	TGCGCCAGCAGAGGCGAGGGGCCATCCTACGAGCAGTACTTC
TRBV7-9	TRBJ2-1	NA	TRBD2	CASSSKPTSGGTNNEQFF	TGTGCCAGCAGCTCCAAACCGACTAGCGGGGGGACGAACAATGAGCAGTTCTTC
TRBV27	TRBJ2-5	many	NA	CASWQGETQYF	TGTGCCAGCTGGCAGGGGGAGACCCAGTACTTC
TRBV27	TRBJ2-3	few	TRBD2	CASSPGWTGTSGNTDTQYF	TGTGCCAGCAGTCCAGGGTGGACCGGGACTAGCGGAAACACAGATACGCAGTATTTT
TRBV5-1	TRBJ2-1	few	TRBD2	CASSLDSGILYNEQFF	TGCGCCAGCAGCTTGGATAGCGGGATCCTCTACAATGAGCAGTTCTTC
TRBV29-1	TRBJ2-5	many	TRBD2	CSVAGASGVVETQYF	TGCAGCGTAGCCGGCGCTAGCGGGGTGGTTGAGACCCAGTACTTC
TRBV4-1	TRBJ1-4	NA	NA	CASSHPGGGQEKLFF	TGCGCCAGCAGCCATCCAGGTGGAGGGCAGGAAAAACTGTTTTTT
TRBV20-1	TRBJ2-7	NA	TRBD1	CSAMGRDRGRYEQYF	TGCAGTGCTATGGGCCGGGACAGGGGGCGGTACGAGCAGTACTTC
TRBV20-1	TRBJ2-3	few	TRBD2	CSARDLAGVRTDTQYF	TGCAGTGCTAGAGATCTTGCGGGAGTTCGTACAGATACGCAGTATTTT
TRBV18	TRBJ2-5	few	TRBD1	CASSLPRTGKETQYF	TGTGCCAGCTCACTCCCCAGGACAGGAAAGGAGACCCAGTACTTC
TRBV6-2/TRBV6-3	TRBJ2-3	NA	NA	CASSYSLSGTTSTDTQYF	TGTGCCAGCAGTTACTCGCTTTCCGGGACAACTAGCACAGATACGCAGTATTTT
TRBV10-3	TRBJ2-3	many	NA	CAALAADTQYF	TGTGCCGCTCTGGCGGCAGATACGCAGTATTTT
TRBV10-3	TRBJ1-1	NA	NA	CAITGHPTVMNTEAFF	TGTGCCATCACCGGACATCCGACAGTCATGAACACTGAAGCTTTCTTT
TRBV9	TRBJ1-4	NA	TRBD1	CASSPTRDRAFGKRFF	TGTGCCAGCAGCCCGACCCGGGACAGGGCCTTTGGGAAACGGTTTTTT
TRBV6-1	TRBJ2-2	NA	TRBD1	CASSGPLPDRANTGELFF	TGTGCCAGCAGTGGTCCCCTCCCCGACAGGGCCAACACCGGGGAGCTGTTTTTT
TRBV27	TRBJ2-1	NA	TRBD1	CASRGTGARNEQFF	TGTGCCAGCAGGGGTACAGGGGCGAGAAATGAGCAGTTCTTC